A single sample is the source of the 5 T cell receptor beta chains below, sequenced in a study of CD8+ T cells in alopecia areata. Extraction and reverse transcription of RNA yielded cDNA as the sequencing template. Assay used: immunoSEQ multiplex PCR; TCRdb lists only in-frame clones, some missing. The sample shows approximately 190,000 clones, 55% to 75% of them seen only once. Treatment meaning: oral pan-JAK inhibitor, 5-10 mg twice daily. Material: CD4+ T cells sorted from blood, obtained at week 24, from a patient treated with tofacitinib. These receptors originate from a human donor with alopecia areata.

V usage is TRBV29-1 and J usage is TRBJ2-3; D is perhaps TRBD1 or TRBD2 (5 bases each). The CDR3 loop spans 14 amino acids. In germline, CDR1 is SQVTM, CDR2 ANQGSEA. V was shortened by 7 bases and J by 2 bases, with 16 bases between the two germline ends. The CDR3 region is CSARDGSLTDTQYF. As DNA, the CDR3 is TGCAGCGCCCGGGACGGATCCCTCACAGATACGCAGTATTTT.

The chain employs TRBV5-1 and TRBJ2-1; TRBD2 aligns across 10 bases. CDR1 and CDR2 (germline): SGHRS, YFSETQ. The CDR3 totals 15 residues. The trim removed 4 bases at V and 4 bases at J, leaving 5 bases unmatched. CDR3 DNA sequence: TGCGCCAGCAGCCCCACACTAGCGGGGTACAATGAGCAGTTCTTC. Translating it yields CASSPTLAGYNEQFF. Complete variable domain (other parts from reference TRBV5-1 and TRBJ2-1): KAGVTQTPRYLIKTRGQQVTLSCSPISGHRSVSWYQQTPGQGLQFLFEYFSETQRNKGNFPGRFSGRQFSNSRSEMNVSTLELGDSALYLCASSPTLAGYNEQFFGPGTRLTVL.

The chain links TRBV7-2 to TRBJ1-2; 10 nucleotides match TRBD1. The V segment lost 5 bases and the J segment 4 bases; nucleotides outside the gene matches: 7. The germline gives CDR1 SGHTA, CDR2 FQGNSA. CDR3 length: 15 residues. The CDR3 reads CASSPKTGGLYGYTF. CDR3 bases: TGTGCCAGCAGCCCCAAGACAGGGGGCCTCTATGGCTACACCTTC.

This chain connects TRBV6-6 to TRBJ2-7; D may match TRBD1 or TRBD2 (6 bases each). With 5 bases removed from V and 3 bases from J, the gap between germline ends came to 11 bases. CDR1 and CDR2 (germline): MNHNY, SVGAGI (reference sequence). This CDR3 has 13 amino acids. This CDR3 reads CASSVGGGYEQYF. For the CDR3, the DNA is TGTGCCAGCAGTGTGGGGGGCGGCTACGAGCAGTACTTC.

This chain uses TRBV5-1 with TRBJ1-2, with no clear D. Germline V gene sequence: CDR1 SGHRS, CDR2 YFSETQ. V was clipped by 0 bases and J by 6 bases, with 12 bases between them. The CDR3 sequence is 14 residues long. CDR3 in DNA: TGCGCCAGCAGCTTGGAGGCCGTTCAGGATGGCTACACCTTC. Its translation: CASSLEAVQDGYTF.